The TCR beta chain under discussion was sequenced for a study of T cells after yellow fever vaccination. This clonotype was recorded at least ten times. MiXCR, run by TCRdb on the 5' RACE reads, gives a single entry per CDR3 protein. The table has tens of thousands of distinct CDR3 sequences, less than 7% seen once. The CDR3 loop spans 17 amino acids. The source material was PBMCs, either bulk or a sorted T-cell subset (CD4+, CD8+, memory, or dextramer-sorted; not recorded which), sampled 15 days after the yellow fever booster vaccination. The chain carries TRBV1 and TRBJ2-6; TRBD1, the table's D call, was not compared with the DNA. TRBV1 has pseudogene status. This sequence was found in a man aged 25 to 40 who received the YFV17D yellow fever vaccine. The CDR3 sequence: CTSSQDKRRGGANVLTF. The CDR3 DNA sequence: TGCACCAGCAGCCAAGATAAAAGAAGGGGTGGGGCCAACGTCCTGACTTTC.